This TCR beta chain was captured in a study of CD8 T cells in Susac syndrome. CDR3 size: 14 residues. Germline V gives CDR1 MNHEY, CDR2 SVGEGT. V trimming: 5 bases; J trimming: 7 bases; junction bases outside the gene matches: 6. The RNA, roughly 0.45 to 1 ug, was put through reverse transcription using random hexamers. The authors amplified TCR beta CDR3 across 54 Vbeta and 13 Jbeta using immunoSEQ multiplex PCR. Each CDR3 protein gets one entry after TCRdb re-called the immunoSEQ multiplex PCR reads with MiXCR. In the table there are about 250,000 distinct CDR3 sequences, about 93% of which are singletons. This clonotype was recorded only once. Sequencing of TCR beta was performed on blood CD8+ and CD4+ T cells. FACS enriched CD8+ TEMRA cells, while bulk CD8+ and CD4+ were negatively isolated.

The origin of this receptor is a human donor with multiple sclerosis. Sequenced input: CD4+ T cells from PBMCs. The chain is built from TRBV6-2 or TRBV6-3 and TRBJ1-5; TRBD1 matches at 9 bases. The CDR3 is CASSPDRGAQPQHF. In DNA, the CDR3 is TGTGCCAGCAGTCCGGACAGGGGCGCCCAGCCCCAGCATTTT.